The T cell receptor beta chain described here comes from a study of T-cell reconstitution after alpha-beta-depleted transplantation in children. There are a few counts of this clonotype. Unique molecular identifiers featured in how the TCRbeta library was prepared. TCRdb redid the calling of the PCR reads with MiXCR, one entry per CDR3 protein. The data contain about 350,000 distinct CDR3 sequences, approximately 12% of them seen just once; the ten biggest clones take up over 3.5%. The CDR3 contains 14 residues. The germline CDR1 and CDR2 sequences are MNHNS and SASEGT. After removal of 6 bases from V and 3 bases from J, the junction contained 4 bases not matched to a gene.

Specimen: PBMCs, collected from the stem cell graft. The sequence came from a human donor who donated a stem cell graft to a child with Fanconi anemia. The chain recombines TRBV6-1 with TRBJ1-3, with 8 bases matching TRBD1. The CDR3 coding sequence is TGTGCCAGCAGGGTGGACAGGGTTGGAAACACCATATATTTT. Translation: CASRVDRVGNTIYF.